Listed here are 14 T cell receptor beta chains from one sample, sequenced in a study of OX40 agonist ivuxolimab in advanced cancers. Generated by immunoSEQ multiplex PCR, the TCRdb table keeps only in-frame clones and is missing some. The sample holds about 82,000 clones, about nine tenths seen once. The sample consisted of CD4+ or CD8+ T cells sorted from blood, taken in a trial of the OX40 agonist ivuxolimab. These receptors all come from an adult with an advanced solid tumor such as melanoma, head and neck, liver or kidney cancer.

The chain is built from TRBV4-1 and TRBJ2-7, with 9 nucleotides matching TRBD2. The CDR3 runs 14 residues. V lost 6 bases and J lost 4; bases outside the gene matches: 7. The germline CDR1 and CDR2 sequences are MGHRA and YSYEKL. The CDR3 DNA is TGCGCCAGCAGGCGGCTAGCGGGACCGTACGAGCAGTACTTC. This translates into CASRRLAGPYEQYF.

This CDR3 reads CASSSHGGGGGRYGYTF. In DNA form, the CDR3 reads TGTGCCAGCAGCTCACACGGTGGGGGGGGCGGTCGGTATGGCTACACCTTC. The V gene is TRBV28, the J gene TRBJ1-2; D possibly corresponds to TRBD1 (6 bases). V was pared by 6 bases and J by 5 bases, with 25 bases between. Germline loops: CDR1 MDHEN, CDR2 SYDVKM. The CDR3 is 17 amino acids.

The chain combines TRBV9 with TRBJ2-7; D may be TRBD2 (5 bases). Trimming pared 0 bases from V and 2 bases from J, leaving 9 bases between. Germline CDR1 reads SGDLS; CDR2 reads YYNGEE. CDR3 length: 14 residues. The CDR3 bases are TGTGCCAGCAGCGTAGGCAGCGGAACCTACGAGCAGTACTTC. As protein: CASSVGSGTYEQYF.

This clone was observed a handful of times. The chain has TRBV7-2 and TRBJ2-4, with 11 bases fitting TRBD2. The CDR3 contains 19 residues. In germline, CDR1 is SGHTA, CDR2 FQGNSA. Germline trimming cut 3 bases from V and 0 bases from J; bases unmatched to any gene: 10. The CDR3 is CASSFGLAGPLRAKNIQYF. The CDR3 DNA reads TGTGCCAGCAGCTTCGGACTAGCGGGCCCGTTAAGAGCCAAAAACATTCAGTACTTC.

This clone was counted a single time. In nucleotides, the CDR3 is TGTGCCAGCAGCCCCGGACAGGCGCCAGATACGCAGTATTTT. The encoded protein is CASSPGQAPDTQYF. The chain employs TRBV7-3 and TRBJ2-3, with 7 bases identical to TRBD1. CDR1 and CDR2 (germline): SGHTA, FQGTGA. J lost 4 bases, V lost 5 bases, and 6 bases had no gene match. This CDR3 spans 14 amino acids.

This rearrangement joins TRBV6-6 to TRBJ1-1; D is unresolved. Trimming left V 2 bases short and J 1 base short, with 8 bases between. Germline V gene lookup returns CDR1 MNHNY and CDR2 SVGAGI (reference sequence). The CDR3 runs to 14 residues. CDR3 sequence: CASSYGRKNTEAFF. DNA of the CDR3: TGTGCCAGCAGTTACGGACGGAAGAACACTGAAGCTTTCTTT.

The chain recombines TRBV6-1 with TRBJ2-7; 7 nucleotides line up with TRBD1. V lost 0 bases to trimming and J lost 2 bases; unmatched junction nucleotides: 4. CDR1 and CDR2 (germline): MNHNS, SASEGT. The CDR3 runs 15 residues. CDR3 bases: TGTGCCAGCAGTGAAGCTTCGGGACAGCCCTACGAGCAGTACTTC. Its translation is CASSEASGQPYEQYF.

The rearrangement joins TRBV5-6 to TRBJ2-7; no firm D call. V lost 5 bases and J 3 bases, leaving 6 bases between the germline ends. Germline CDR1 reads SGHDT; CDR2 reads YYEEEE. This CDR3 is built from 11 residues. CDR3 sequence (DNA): TGTGCCAGCAGGAATAGCTACGAGCAGTACTTC. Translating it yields CASRNSYEQYF.

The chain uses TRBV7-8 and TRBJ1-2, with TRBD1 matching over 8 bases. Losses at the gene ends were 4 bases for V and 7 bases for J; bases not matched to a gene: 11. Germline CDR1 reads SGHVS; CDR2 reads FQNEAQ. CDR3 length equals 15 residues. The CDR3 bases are TGTGCCAGCAGCTGGGGAGACGTGACAGGGGTTGGCTACACCTTC. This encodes CASSWGDVTGVGYTF.

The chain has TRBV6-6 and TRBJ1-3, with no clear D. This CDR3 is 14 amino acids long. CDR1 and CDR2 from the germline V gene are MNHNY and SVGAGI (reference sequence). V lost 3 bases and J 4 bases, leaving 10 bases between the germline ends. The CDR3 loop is CASSYRGDGNTIYF. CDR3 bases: TGTGCCAGCAGTTATCGGGGTGACGGAAACACCATATATTTT.

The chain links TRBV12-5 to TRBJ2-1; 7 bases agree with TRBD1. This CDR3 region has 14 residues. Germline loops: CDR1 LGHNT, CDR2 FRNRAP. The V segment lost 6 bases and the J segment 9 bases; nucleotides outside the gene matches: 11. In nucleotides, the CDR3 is TGTGCTAGTGGACAAAGACAGGGACCGGGTGAGCAGTTCTTC. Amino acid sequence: CASGQRQGPGEQFF.

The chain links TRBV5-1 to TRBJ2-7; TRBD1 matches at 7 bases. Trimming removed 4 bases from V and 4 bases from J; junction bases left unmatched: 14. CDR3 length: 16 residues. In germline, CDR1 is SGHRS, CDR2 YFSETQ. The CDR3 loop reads CASSPWDSDPFYEQYF. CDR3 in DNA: TGCGCCAGCAGCCCCTGGGACAGCGATCCTTTTTACGAGCAGTACTTC.

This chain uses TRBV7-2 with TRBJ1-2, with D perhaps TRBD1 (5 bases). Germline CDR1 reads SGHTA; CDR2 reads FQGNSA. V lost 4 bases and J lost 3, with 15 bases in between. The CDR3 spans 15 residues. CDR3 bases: TGTGCCAGCAGCTATGGCAACAGGCCTTACTATGGCTACACCTTC. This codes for CASSYGNRPYYGYTF.

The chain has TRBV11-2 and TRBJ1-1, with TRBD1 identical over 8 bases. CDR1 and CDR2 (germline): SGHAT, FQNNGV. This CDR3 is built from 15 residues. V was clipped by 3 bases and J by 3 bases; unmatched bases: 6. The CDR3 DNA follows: TGTGCCAGCAGCTTTGGACAGGGATGGGACACTGAAGCTTTCTTT. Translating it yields CASSFGQGWDTEAFF.